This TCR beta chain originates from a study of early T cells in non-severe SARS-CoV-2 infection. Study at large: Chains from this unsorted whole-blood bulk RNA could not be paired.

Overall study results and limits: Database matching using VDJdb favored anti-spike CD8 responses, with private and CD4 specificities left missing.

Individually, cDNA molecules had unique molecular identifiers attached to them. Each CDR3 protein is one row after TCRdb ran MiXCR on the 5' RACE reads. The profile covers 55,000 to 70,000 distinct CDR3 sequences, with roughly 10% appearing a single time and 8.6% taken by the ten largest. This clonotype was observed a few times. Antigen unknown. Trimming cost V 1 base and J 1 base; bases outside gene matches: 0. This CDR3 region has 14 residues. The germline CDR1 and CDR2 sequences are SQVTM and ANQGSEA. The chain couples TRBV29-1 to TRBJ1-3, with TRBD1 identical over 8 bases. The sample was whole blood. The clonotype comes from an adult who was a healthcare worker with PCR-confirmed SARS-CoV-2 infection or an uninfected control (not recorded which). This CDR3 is CSVEGTGSGNTIYF. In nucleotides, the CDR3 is TGCAGCGTTGAAGGGACAGGGTCTGGAAACACCATATATTTT.